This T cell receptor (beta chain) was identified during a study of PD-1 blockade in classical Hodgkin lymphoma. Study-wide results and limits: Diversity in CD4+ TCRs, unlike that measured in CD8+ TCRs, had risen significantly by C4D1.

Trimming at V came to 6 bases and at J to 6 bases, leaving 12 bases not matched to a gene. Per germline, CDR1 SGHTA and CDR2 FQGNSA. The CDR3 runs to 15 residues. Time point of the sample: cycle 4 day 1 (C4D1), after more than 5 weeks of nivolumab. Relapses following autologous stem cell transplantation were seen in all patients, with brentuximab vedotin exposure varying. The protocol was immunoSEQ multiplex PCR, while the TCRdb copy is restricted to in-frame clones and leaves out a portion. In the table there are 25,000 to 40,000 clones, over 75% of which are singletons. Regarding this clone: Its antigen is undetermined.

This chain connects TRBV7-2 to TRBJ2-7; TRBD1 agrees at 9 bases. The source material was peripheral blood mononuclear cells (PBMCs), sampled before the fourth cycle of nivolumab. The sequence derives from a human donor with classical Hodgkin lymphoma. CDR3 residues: CASSSTGTGYVEQYF. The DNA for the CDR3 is TGTGCCAGCAGTTCTACCGGGACAGGGTATGTCGAGCAGTACTTC.